This record looks at one TCR beta chain sequence and its context. These data are taken from a study of T cell changes during pregnancy in multiple sclerosis. Generated by immunoSEQ multiplex PCR, the TCRdb table keeps only in-frame clones and is missing some. This sample has tens of thousands of clones, with 80% to 95% found just once. The J segment lost 7 bases and the V segment lost 7 bases, leaving 8 bases of the junction unmatched. Germline V gives CDR1 LNHDA, CDR2 SQIVND (reference sequence). This CDR3 contains 15 residues. The receptor's source is a female donor with multiple sclerosis, enrolled in a pregnancy study. The chain links TRBV19 to TRBJ1-5; TRBD1 matches at 12 bases. Sequenced here: CD4+ T cells from peripheral blood mononuclear cells, sampled in the second trimester of pregnancy. The CDR3 loop is CASTPGQGAGQPQHF. The CDR3 coding sequence is TGTGCCAGTACTCCGGGACAGGGGGCTGGGCAGCCCCAGCATTTT. Complete variable domain (other parts from reference TRBV19 and TRBJ1-5): DGGITQSPKYLFRKEGQNVTLSCEQNLNHDAMYWYRQDPGQGLRLIYYSQIVNDFQKGDIAEGYSVSREKKESFPLTVTSAQKNPTAFYLCASTPGQGAGQPQHFGDGTRLSIL.